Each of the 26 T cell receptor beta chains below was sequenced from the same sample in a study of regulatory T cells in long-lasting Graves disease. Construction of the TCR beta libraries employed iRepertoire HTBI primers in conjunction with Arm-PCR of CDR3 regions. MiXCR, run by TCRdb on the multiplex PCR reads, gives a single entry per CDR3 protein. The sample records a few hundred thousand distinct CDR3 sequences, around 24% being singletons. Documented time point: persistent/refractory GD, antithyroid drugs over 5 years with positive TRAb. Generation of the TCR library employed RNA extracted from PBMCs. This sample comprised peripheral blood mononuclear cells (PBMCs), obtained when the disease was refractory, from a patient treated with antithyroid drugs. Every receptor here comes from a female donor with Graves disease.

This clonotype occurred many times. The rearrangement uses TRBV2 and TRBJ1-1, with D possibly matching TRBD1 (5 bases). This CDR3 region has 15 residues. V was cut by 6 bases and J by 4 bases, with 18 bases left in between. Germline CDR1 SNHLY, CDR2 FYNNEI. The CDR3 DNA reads TGTGCCAGCAGGAGGGGCTCAGGGACGGGCACTGAAGCTTTCTTT. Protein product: CASRRGSGTGTEAFF. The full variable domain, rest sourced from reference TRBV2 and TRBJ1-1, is EPEVTQTPSHQVTQMGQEVILRCVPISNHLYFYWYRQILGQKVEFLVSFYNNEISEKSEIFDDQFSVERPDGSNFTLKIRSTKLEDSAMYFCASRRGSGTGTEAFFGQGTRLTVV.

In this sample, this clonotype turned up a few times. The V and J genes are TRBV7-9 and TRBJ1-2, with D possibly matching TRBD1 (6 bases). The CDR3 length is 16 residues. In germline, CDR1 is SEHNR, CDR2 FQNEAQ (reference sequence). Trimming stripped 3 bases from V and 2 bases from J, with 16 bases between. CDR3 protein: CASSFQQGSRNYGYTF. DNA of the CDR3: TGTGCCAGCAGCTTCCAACAGGGATCCCGAAACTATGGCTACACCTTC. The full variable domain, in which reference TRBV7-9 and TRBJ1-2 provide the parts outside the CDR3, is DTGVSQNPRHKITKRGQNVTFRCDPISEHNRLYWYRQTLGQGPEFLTYFQNEAQLEKSRLLSDRFSAERPKGSFSTLEIQRTEQGDSAMYLCASSFQQGSRNYGYTFGSGTRLTVV.

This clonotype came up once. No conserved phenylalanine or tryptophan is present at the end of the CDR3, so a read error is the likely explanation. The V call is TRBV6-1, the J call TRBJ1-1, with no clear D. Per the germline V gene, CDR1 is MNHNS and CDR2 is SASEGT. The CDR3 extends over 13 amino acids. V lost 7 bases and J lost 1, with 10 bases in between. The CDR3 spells CASTSGRNTEAFS. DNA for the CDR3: TGTGCCAGCACTTCCGGGAGGAACACTGAAGCTTTCTCT.

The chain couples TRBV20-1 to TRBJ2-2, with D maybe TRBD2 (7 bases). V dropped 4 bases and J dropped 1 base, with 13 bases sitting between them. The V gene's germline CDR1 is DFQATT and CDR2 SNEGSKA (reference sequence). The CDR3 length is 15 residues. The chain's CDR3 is CSAIRGALNTGELFF. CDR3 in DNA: TGCAGTGCTATTCGGGGGGCCTTGAACACCGGGGAGCTGTTTTTT.

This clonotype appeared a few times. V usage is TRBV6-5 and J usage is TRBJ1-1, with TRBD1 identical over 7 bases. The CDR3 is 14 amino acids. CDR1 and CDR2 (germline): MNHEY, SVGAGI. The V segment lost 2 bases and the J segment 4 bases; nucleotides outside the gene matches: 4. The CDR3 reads CASSYGQGVTEAFF. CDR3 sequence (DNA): TGTGCCAGCAGTTACGGGCAGGGGGTCACTGAAGCTTTCTTT.

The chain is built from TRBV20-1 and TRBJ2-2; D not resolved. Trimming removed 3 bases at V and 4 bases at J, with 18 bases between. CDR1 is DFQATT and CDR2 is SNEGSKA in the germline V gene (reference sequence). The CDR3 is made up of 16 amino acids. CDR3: CSASLRTSRSTGELFF. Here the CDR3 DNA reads TGCAGTGCTAGCCTCAGGACCTCCAGGAGCACCGGGGAGCTGTTTTTT.

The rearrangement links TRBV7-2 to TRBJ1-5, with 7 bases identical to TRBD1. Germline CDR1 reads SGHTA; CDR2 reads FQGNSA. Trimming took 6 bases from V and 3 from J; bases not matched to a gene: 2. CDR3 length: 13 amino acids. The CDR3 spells CASRQGNNQPQHF. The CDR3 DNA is TGTGCCAGCAGACAGGGGAACAATCAGCCCCAGCATTTT.

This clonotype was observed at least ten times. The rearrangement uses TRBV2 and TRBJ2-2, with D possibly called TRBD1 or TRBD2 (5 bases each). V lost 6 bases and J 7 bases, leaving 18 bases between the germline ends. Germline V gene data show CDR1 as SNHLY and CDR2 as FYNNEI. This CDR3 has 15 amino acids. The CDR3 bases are TGTGCCAGCAGCGGGGCAAGTCCCTCATTCGGGGAGCTGTTTTTT. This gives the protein CASSGASPSFGELFF.

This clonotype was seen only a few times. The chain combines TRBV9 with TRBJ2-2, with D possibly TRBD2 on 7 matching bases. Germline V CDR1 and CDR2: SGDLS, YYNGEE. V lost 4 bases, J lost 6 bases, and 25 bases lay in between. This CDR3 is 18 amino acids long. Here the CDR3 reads CASSPGVGASGISGELFF. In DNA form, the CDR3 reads TGTGCCAGCAGCCCGGGGGTGGGGGCTAGCGGAATTTCCGGGGAGCTGTTTTTT.

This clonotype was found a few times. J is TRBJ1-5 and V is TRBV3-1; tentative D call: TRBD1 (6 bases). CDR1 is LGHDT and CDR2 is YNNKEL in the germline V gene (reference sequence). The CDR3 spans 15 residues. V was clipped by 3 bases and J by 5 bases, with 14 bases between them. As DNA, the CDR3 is TGTGCCAGCAGCCAGGGAACAGGGATTTATCAGCCCCAGCATTTT. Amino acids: CASSQGTGIYQPQHF.

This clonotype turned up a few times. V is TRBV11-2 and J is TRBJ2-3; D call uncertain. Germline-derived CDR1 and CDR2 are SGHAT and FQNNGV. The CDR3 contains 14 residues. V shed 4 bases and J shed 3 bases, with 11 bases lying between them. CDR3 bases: TGTGCCAGCAGCTATTCGGGTCCTACAGATACGCAGTATTTT. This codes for CASSYSGPTDTQYF. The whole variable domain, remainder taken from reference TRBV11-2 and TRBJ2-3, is EAGVAQSPRYKIIEKRQSVAFWCNPISGHATLYWYQQILGQGPKLLIQFQNNGVVDDSQLPKDRFSAERLKGVDSTLKIQPAKLEDSAVYLCASSYSGPTDTQYFGPGTRLTVL.

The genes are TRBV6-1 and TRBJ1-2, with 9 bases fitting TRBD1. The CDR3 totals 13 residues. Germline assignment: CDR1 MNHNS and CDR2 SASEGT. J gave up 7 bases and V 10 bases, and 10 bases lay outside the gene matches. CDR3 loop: CANKTGTGPGYTF. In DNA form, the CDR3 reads TGTGCCAACAAAACCGGGACAGGGCCTGGCTACACCTTC.

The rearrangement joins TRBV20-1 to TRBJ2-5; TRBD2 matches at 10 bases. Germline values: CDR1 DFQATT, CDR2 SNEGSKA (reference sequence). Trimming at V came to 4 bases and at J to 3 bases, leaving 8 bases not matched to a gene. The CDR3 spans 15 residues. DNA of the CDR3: TGCAGTGCTAAAGCGGGGGGGACATATAAAGAGACCCAGTACTTC. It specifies CSAKAGGTYKETQYF.

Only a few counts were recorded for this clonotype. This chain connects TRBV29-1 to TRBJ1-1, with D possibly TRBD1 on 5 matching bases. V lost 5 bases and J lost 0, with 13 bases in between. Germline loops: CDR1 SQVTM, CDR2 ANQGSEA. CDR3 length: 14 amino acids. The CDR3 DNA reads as TGCAGCGTTATTCTACAGGTCATGAACACTGAAGCTTTCTTT. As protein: CSVILQVMNTEAFF.

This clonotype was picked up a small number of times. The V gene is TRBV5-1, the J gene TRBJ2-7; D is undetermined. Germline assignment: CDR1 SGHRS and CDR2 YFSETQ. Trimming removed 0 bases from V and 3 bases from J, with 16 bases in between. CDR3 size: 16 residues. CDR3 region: CASSLATNINHYEQYF. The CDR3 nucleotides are TGCGCCAGCAGCTTGGCCACCAACATAAACCACTACGAGCAGTACTTC.

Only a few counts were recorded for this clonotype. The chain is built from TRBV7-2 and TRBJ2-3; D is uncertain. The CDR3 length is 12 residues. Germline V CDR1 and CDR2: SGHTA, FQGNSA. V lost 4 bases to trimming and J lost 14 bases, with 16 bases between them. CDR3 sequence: CASSSPLRRPYF. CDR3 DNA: TGTGCCAGCAGCTCCCCCCTCCGTCGGCCGTATTTT.

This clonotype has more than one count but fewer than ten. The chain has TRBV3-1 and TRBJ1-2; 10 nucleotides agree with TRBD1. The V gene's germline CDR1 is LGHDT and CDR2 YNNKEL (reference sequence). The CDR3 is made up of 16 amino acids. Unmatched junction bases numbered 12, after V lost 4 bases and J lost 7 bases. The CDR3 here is CASSPLIRDRGSGYTF. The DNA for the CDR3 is TGTGCCAGCAGCCCCCTTATTCGGGACAGGGGATCTGGCTACACCTTC.

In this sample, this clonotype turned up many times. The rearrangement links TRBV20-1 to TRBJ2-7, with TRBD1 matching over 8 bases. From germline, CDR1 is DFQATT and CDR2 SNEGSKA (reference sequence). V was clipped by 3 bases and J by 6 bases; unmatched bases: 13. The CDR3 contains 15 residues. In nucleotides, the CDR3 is TGCAGTGCTAGTAAGACAGGGGTCAGATCATCCGAGCAGTACTTC. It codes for CSASKTGVRSSEQYF.

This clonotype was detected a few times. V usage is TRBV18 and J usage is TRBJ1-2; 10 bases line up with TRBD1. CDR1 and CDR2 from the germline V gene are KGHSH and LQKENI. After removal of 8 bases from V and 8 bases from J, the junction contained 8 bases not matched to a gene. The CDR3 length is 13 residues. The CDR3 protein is CASGTGAPRGYTF. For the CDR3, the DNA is TGTGCCAGCGGGACAGGGGCCCCTCGGGGCTACACCTTC. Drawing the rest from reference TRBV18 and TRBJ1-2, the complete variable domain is NAGVMQNPRHLVRRRGQEARLRCSPMKGHSHVYWYRQLPEEGLKFMVYLQKENIIDESGMPKERFSAEFPKEGPSILRIQQVVRGDSAAYFCASGTGAPRGYTFGSGTRLTVV.

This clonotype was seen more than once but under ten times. In DNA, the CDR3 is TGTGCCAGCAGCTTGGGTATGTACTGGACTGAAGCTTTCTTT. It codes for CASSLGMYWTEAFF. J is TRBJ1-1 and V is TRBV7-2; no clear D gene. The V end was cut by 3 bases, the J end by 5 bases, with 13 bases between. The CDR3 has 14 residues. Germline V CDR1 and CDR2: SGHTA, FQGNSA.

CDR3 region: CASSPAGAGSGYTF. CDR3 coding DNA: TGTGCCAGCAGCCCAGCCGGGGCAGGGAGCGGCTACACCTTC. The rearrangement links TRBV6-2 or TRBV6-3 to TRBJ1-2; maybe TRBD1 (5 bases). V gave up 6 bases and J gave up 8 bases, with 19 bases separating them. The CDR3 runs to 14 residues. Germline V CDR1 and CDR2: MNHEY, SVGEGT.

The CDR3: CAWSVPGLGRTQHF. The CDR3 nucleotides are TGTGCCTGGAGTGTACCAGGGCTCGGTAGGACCCAGCATTTT. This chain joins TRBV30 and TRBJ1-5, with D possibly matching TRBD1 (5 bases). V dropped 0 bases and J dropped 11 bases, with 17 bases sitting between them. There are 14 residues in the CDR3. Per germline, CDR1 GTSNPN and CDR2 SVGIG (reference sequence).

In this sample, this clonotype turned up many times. This chain's CDR3 is CAWSNLGQKETQYF. CDR3 in DNA: TGTGCCTGGAGTAACCTCGGACAGAAAGAGACCCAGTACTTC. The V and J genes are TRBV30 and TRBJ2-5, with a tentative D call TRBD1 (6 bases). Germline V gene lookup returns CDR1 GTSNPN and CDR2 SVGIG (reference sequence). This CDR3 has 14 residues. Trimming took 2 bases from V and 3 from J, leaving 13 bases between them.

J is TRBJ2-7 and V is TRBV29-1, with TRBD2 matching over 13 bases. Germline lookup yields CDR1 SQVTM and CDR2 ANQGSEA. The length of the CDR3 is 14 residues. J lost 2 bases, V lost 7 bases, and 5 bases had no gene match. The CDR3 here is CSATGTSGTYEQYF. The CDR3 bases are TGCAGCGCAACAGGGACTAGCGGGACCTACGAGCAGTACTTC.

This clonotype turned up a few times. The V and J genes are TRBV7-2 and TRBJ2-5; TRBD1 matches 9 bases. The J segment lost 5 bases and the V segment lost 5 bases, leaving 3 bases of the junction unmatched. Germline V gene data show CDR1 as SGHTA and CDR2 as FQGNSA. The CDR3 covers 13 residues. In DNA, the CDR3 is TGTGCCAGCAGCCGGGGACAGGGTGAGACCCAGTACTTC. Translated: CASSRGQGETQYF.

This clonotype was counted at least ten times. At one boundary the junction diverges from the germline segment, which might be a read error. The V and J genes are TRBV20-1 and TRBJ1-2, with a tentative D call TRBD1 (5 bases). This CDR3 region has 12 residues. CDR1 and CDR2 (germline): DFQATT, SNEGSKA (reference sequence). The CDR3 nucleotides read TGCAGTGCTAGAGACTTAGACAGTGGGGTCTCCTTC. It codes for CSARDLDSGVSF.